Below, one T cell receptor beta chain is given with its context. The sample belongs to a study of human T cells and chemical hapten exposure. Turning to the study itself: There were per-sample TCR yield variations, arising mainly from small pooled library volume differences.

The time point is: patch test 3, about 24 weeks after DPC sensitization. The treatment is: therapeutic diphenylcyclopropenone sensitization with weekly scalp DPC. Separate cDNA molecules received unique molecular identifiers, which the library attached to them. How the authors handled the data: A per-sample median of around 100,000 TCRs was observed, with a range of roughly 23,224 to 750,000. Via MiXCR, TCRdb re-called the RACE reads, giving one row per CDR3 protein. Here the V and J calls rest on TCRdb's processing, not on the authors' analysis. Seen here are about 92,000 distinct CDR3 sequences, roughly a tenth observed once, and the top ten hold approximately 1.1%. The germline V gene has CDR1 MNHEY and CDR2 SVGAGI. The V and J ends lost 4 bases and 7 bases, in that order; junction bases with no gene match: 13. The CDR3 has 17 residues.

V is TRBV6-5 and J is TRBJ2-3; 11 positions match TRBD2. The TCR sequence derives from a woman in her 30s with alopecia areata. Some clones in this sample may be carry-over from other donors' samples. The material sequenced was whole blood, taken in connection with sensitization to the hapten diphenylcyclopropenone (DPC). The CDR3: CASSSLTSGGFGNTQYF. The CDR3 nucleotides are TGTGCCAGCAGTTCCCTCACTAGCGGGGGTTTCGGGAATACGCAGTATTTT.